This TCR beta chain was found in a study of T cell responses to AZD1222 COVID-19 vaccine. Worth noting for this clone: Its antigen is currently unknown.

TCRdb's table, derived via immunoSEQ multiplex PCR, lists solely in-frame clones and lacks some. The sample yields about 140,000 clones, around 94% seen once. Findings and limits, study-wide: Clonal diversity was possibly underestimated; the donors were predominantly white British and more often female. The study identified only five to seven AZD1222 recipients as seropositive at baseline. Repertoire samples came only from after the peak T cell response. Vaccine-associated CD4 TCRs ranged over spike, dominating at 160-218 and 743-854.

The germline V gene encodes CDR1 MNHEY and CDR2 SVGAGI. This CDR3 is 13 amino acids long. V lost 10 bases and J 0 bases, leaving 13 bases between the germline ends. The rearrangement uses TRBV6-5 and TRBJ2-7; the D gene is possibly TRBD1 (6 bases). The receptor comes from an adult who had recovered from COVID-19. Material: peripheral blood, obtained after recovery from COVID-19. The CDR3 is CATRTESSYEQYF. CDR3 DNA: TGTGCCACCAGGACAGAGAGCTCCTACGAGCAGTACTTC.